This paragraph covers one T cell receptor beta chain sequence. Its cognate antigen is unknown. Amplification used 60 Vbeta primers and 13 Jbeta primers. The assay was immunoSEQ multiplex PCR, and TCRdb's table has in-frame clones only and misses some. This table has under 200,000 clones, 60% to 80% appearing once. The sample comes from a study of cytomegalovirus exposure and HLA in healthy donors. General study findings and limits: Among immune exposure information, only CMV serostatus was available. Rates of TCR association differed by HLA locus in a later analysis, with DRB1 highest and HLA-C lowest. The listing of 150 to 200 TCR beta chains classed them as cytomegalovirus-associated.

This TCR was recovered from a woman in her thirties or forties in good health and CMV-seropositive. The sequenced sample consisted of PBMCs.

The chain's CDR3 is CASSQTGQGSYEQYF. The CDR3 DNA follows: TGCGCCAGCAGCCAAACGGGACAGGGTTCCTACGAGCAGTACTTC. The genes are TRBV4-1 and TRBJ2-7; 9 nucleotides align to TRBD1. V shed 2 bases, J shed 1 base, and the junction held 3 bases outside the gene matches. The CDR3 extends over 15 amino acids. Germline V gene lookup returns CDR1 MGHRA and CDR2 YSYEKL.